Listed below are T cell receptor beta chains from one sample, sequenced in a study of beta chain features in type 1 diabetes. TCRdb's table, derived via immunoSEQ multiplex PCR, lists solely in-frame clones and lacks some. The table shows under 900,000 clones, with 15% to 20% occurring only once. The material sequenced was naive CD4+ T cells from blood. These receptors originate from a woman aged 18 to 35 in good health. The CDR3 runs from the conserved cysteine through the conserved F or W. A D gene is named only where the DNA matches it firmly. Only some rows state a clone size, as once, few, many or a class for expanded clones.

d_call j_call clone_size v_call cdr3_nt cdr3_aa
TRBD1 TRBJ2-7 - TRBV5-1 TGCGCCAGCAGCTCCCGGACAGGGCTCGACGAGCAGTACTTC CASSSRTGLDEQYF
TRBD2 TRBJ2-5 few TRBV5-1 TGCGCCAGCAGCTTGGTTGTTCGAGCGGGAGGCTCCCAAGAGACCCAGTACTTC CASSLVVRAGGSQETQYF
TRBD1 TRBJ2-1 - TRBV19 TGTGCCAGTAGTAATGACAGGGGCTACAATGAGCAGTTCTTC CASSNDRGYNEQFF
- TRBJ2-2 - TRBV4-3 TGCGCCAGCAGCCAAGAAATCCCGGCCATGGGGACCGGGGAGCTGTTTTTT CASSQEIPAMGTGELFF
- TRBJ2-5 - TRBV19 TGTGCCAGTAGTATAGATGAAGAGACCCAGTACTTC CASSIDEETQYF
- TRBJ1-1 - TRBV20-1 TGCAGTGCTAGAGGTGAAGCTTTCTTT CSARGEAFF
- TRBJ1-3 few TRBV4-1 TGCGCCAGCAGCCAAGATCGGGGGAGAAACACCATATATTTT CASSQDRGRNTIYF
TRBD2 TRBJ2-7 - TRBV7-2 TGTGCCAGCAGCTTAGTGGCGGGAGGATCCTACGAGCAGTACTTC CASSLVAGGSYEQYF
- TRBJ1-1 - TRBV28 TGTGCCAGCAGTTTAGTCGGGGCTGAAGCTTTCTTT CASSLVGAEAFF
- TRBJ2-3 - TRBV7-2 TGTGCCAGCAGCTTATACTCGGGGAGGGGGACAGATACGCAGTATTTT CASSLYSGRGTDTQYF
TRBD2 TRBJ2-6 - TRBV10-3 TGTGCCATCAGTGGGATGGGACTAGCGGTCTCTGGGGCCAACGTCCTGACTTTC CAISGMGLAVSGANVLTF
- TRBJ2-5 few TRBV5-4 TGTGCCAGCAGCTCCAGACAAAAGGGGGAGACCCAGTACTTC CASSSRQKGETQYF
- TRBJ1-5 - TRBV7-2 TGTGCCAGCAGCCAACAAGATAGCAATCAGCCCCAGCATTTT CASSQQDSNQPQHF
- TRBJ1-1 - TRBV15 TGTGCCACCAGCAGAGATTTAGGAGGGACGGCTTTCTTT CATSRDLGGTAFF
- TRBJ2-5 - TRBV7-6 TGTGCCAGCAGCCTCAACCAAGAGACCCAGTACTTC CASSLNQETQYF
- TRBJ1-5 - TRBV2 TGTGCCAGCAGCGACCGGACTCTAAATCAGCCCCAGCATTTT CASSDRTLNQPQHF
- TRBJ2-1 - TRBV10-2 TGCGCCAGCAGTGAGATTGCCGGCTACAATGAGCAGTTCTTC CASSEIAGYNEQFF
- TRBJ2-5 few TRBV28 TGTGCCAGCAGTTACCCGGGGGCCCAGTACTTC CASSYPGAQYF
- TRBJ1-1 - TRBV6-6 TGTGCCAGCAGCGGACAAACGAACACTGAAGCTTTCTTT CASSGQTNTEAFF
- TRBJ2-7 few TRBV5-6 TGTGCCAGCAGCTTTCGGGGTATCAGCGGACCCTACGAGCAGTACTTC CASSFRGISGPYEQYF
- TRBJ2-5 few TRBV7-2 TGTGCCAGCAGCTTCGGACCGGGGGAGACCCAGTACTTC CASSFGPGETQYF
- TRBJ2-6 few TRBV5-1 TGCGCCAGCAGCTTACGACAGGTCTCTGGGGCCAACGTCCTGACTTTC CASSLRQVSGANVLTF
TRBD2 TRBJ2-3 - TRBV5-1 TGCGCCAGCAGCGGGGCCAGCGGGACTAGCGCCAGAACAGATACGCAGTATTTT CASSGASGTSARTDTQYF
TRBD2 TRBJ2-2 - TRBV9 TGTGCCAGCAGCTCCGCGGGACTAGCGGGAGAGGTCGGGGAGCTGTTTTTT CASSSAGLAGEVGELFF
TRBD2 TRBJ2-1 few TRBV5-1 TGCGCCAGCAGCTTGTTCGCGGGAGCCAATGAGCAGTTCTTC CASSLFAGANEQFF
- TRBJ2-7 - TRBV9 TGTGCCAGCAGCCCCGAGTCTCCTCAGTACTTC CASSPESPQYF